These T cell receptor beta chains were read from a single sample in a study of shared clonotypes between healthy human individuals. Sequencing was performed with immunoSEQ multiplex PCR; in TCRdb, only in-frame clones are kept and a portion is missing. The table records 2 million to 2.5 million clones, 90% to 96% of them present only once. Specimen: naive CD4+ T cells sorted from blood. The origin of the receptors is a man in his late teens or twenties in good health. CDR3s include the opening cysteine and the closing phenylalanine or tryptophan. Each record gives: clone size, D gene, V gene, J gene, CDR3 DNA, CDR3 protein. D genes are given only for firm matches. Only part of the rows carry a size: once, few, many, or a class if the clone is expanded.

>NA|NA|TRBV9|TRBJ2-3
TGTGCCAGCAGCGTAGGGTCAGGGCAACATACGCAGTATTTT
CASSVGSGQHTQYF
>NA|NA|TRBV11-2|TRBJ2-7
TGTGCCAGCAGCTTAGATCTCCTAGTCTCCTACGAGCAGTACTTC
CASSLDLLVSYEQYF
>once|NA|TRBV25-1|TRBJ1-1
TGTGCCAGCAGTCGGGACACTGAAGCTTTCTTT
CASSRDTEAFF
>NA|NA|TRBV5-8|TRBJ1-5
TGTGCCAGCAGCTTGCTGAAGAGGGGCGATCAGCCCCAGCATTTT
CASSLLKRGDQPQHF
>NA|NA|TRBV7-2|TRBJ1-2
TGTGCCAGCAGCCCCTTGGTGGGGGCGGGCAGCTATGGCTACACCTTC
CASSPLVGAGSYGYTF
>NA|NA|TRBV13|TRBJ2-5
TGTGCCAGCAGCTTAGACAGACAAGAGACCCAGTACTTC
CASSLDRQETQYF
>NA|TRBD1|TRBV6-1|TRBJ2-2
TGTGCCAGCAGTGAAGCTACAGGGGATTTGGGGGAGCTGTTTTTT
CASSEATGDLGELFF
>NA|TRBD2|TRBV5-1|TRBJ2-1
TGCGCCAGCAGTCGATCCGGGACTAGCGATGAGCAGTTCTTC
CASSRSGTSDEQFF
>once|NA|TRBV11-3|TRBJ2-3
TGTGCCAGCGGGGTGGAAGATACGCAGTATTTT
CASGVEDTQYF
>NA|NA|TRBV5-1|TRBJ2-1
TGCGCCAGCAGCTTGGGTGGGGGAAGCTCCTACAATGAGCAGTTCTTC
CASSLGGGSSYNEQFF
>NA|TRBD1|TRBV4-1|TRBJ1-2
TGCGCCAGCAGCCAAGACCCGGGACAGGGGATGAATGGCTACACCTTC
CASSQDPGQGMNGYTF
>NA|TRBD2|TRBV7-2|TRBJ2-5
TGTGCCAGCAGTCGATACCCGGGACTAGCGCCGGAGACCCAGTACTTC
CASSRYPGLAPETQYF
>NA|NA|TRBV7-9|TRBJ1-2
TGTGCCAGCAGCTTACCGAGTAACTATGGCTACACCTTC
CASSLPSNYGYTF
>NA|NA|TRBV7-9|TRBJ1-3
TGTGCCAGCAGCCCCCCCCCGCAGGGAAACACCATATATTTT
CASSPPPQGNTIYF